The next 3 T cell receptor beta chains were all read from a single sample in a study of identifying expanded T cells in peripheral blood. TCRdb's copy holds only in-frame clones and misses some; the assay was immunoSEQ multiplex PCR. The sample records 95,000 to 150,000 clones, roughly 80% being singletons. The sequencing sample was made of blood. The receptor set was obtained from a person between 18 and 70 years old in good health.

The gene calls are TRBV9 and TRBJ1-2, with D tentatively TRBD1 (5 bases). The CDR3 consists of 14 residues. Germline V gene data show CDR1 as SGDLS and CDR2 as YYNGEE. Trimming cost V 4 bases and J 5 bases, with 15 bases left between them. CDR3 sequence: CASSLPGRRYGYTF. Here the CDR3 DNA reads TGTGCCAGCAGCCTTCCGGGGCGCCGGTATGGCTACACCTTC.

This chain links TRBV7-8 with TRBJ2-1; the D is unclear. Per the germline V gene, CDR1 is SGHVS and CDR2 is FQNEAQ. This CDR3 is built from 13 residues. V lost 1 base, J lost 16 bases, and 17 bases lay in between. The CDR3: CASSLVGDPKHFF. The CDR3 DNA reads TGTGCCAGCAGCTTAGTTGGAGACCCCAAACATTTCTTC.

This chain connects TRBV7-9 to TRBJ2-7, with 8 bases that match TRBD1. This CDR3 has 14 residues. CDR1 is SEHNR, CDR2 FQNEAQ, per germline (reference sequence). Germline trimming cut 5 bases from V and 3 bases from J; bases unmatched to any gene: 6. The CDR3 region has the DNA TGTGCCAGCAGCATCGGACAGGGAGACTACGAGCAGTACTTC. Protein: CASSIGQGDYEQYF. The whole variable domain, remainder taken from reference TRBV7-9 and TRBJ2-7, is DTGVSQNPRHKITKRGQNVTFRCDPISEHNRLYWYRQTLGQGPEFLTYFQNEAQLEKSRLLSDRFSAERPKGSFSTLEIQRTEQGDSAMYLCASSIGQGDYEQYFGPGTRLTVT.